This T cell receptor (beta chain) was sequenced for a study of T cell repertoires in cytomegalovirus infection. Looking at the study overall: Alongside well-studied HLA-B-restricted CMV epitopes, recently identified HLA-C-restricted CMV epitopes were also used. Through public TCR beta signatures, both CMV infection and matching HLA type were indicated.

The CDR3 spans 13 residues. Trimming stripped 3 bases from V and 4 bases from J, with 9 bases between. The study, taken as a whole, reports: The ex vivo response showed dominance by HLA-C-restricted CMV-specific TCR beta clonotypes. Carriers of CMV plus the relevant HLA were identified by cumulative public TCR beta family frequency.

This clonotype has just a few counts. No antigen is known for it. TCRdb re-called the reads through MiXCR, storing one row per CDR3 protein. The sample lists fewer than 350,000 distinct CDR3 sequences; roughly 28% were seen once. This TCR derives from a human donor in good health (CMV status not recorded). Some clones in this sample may be carry-over from other donors' samples. This specimen consisted of cultured PBMCs, obtained from culture after CMV antigen stimulation. The chain employs TRBV12-3 or TRBV12-4 and TRBJ1-1; weak D call: TRBD1 (6 bases). The CDR3 DNA reads as TGTGCCAGCAGTTTCACAGGGACCACTGAAGCTTTCTTT. Residues: CASSFTGTTEAFF.